These 18 T cell receptor beta chains were sequenced from one sample in a study of identical twins. One entry per CDR3 protein results from TCRdb running MiXCR on the 5' RACE reads. The table records 450,000 to 650,000 distinct CDR3 sequences, 12% to 15% of them present only once. These same records also appear under a second study, on yellow fever vaccine responses in identical twins.

The sample consisted of CD4+ T cells sorted from blood. The receptors were sampled from a woman aged 18-30 years in good health.

The V gene is TRBV25-1, the J gene TRBJ2-6; D remains ambiguous. CDR1 and CDR2 (germline): MGHDK, SYGVNS. Trimming left V 4 bases short and J 4 bases short, with 5 bases between. The CDR3 spans 13 residues. The CDR3 DNA is TGTGCCAGCAGTGGACCGGGGGCCAACGTCCTGACTTTC. It specifies CASSGPGANVLTF.

This clonotype has more than one count but fewer than ten. This sequence joins TRBV20-1 and TRBJ2-2; D call uncertain. CDR1 and CDR2 (germline): DFQATT, SNEGSKA (reference sequence). The CDR3 covers 11 residues. With 0 bases removed from V and 6 bases from J, the gap between germline ends came to 2 bases. CDR3 nucleotides: TGCAGTGCTAGAGAGGCCGGGGAGCTGTTTTTT. Its translation is CSAREAGELFF.

The chain recombines TRBV24-1 with TRBJ2-3, with 9 positions matching TRBD1. The germline V gene has CDR1 KGHDR and CDR2 SFDVKD. Trimming removed 9 bases from V and 5 bases from J; junction bases left unmatched: 8. This CDR3 spans 14 amino acids. CDR3 protein: CATARTGVGDTQYF. The CDR3 nucleotides read TGTGCCACCGCCCGGACAGGGGTCGGAGATACGCAGTATTTT.

This clonotype was seen a few times. The rearrangement joins TRBV10-3 to TRBJ2-5; D is undetermined. The CDR3 has 13 amino acids. In germline, CDR1 is ENHRY, CDR2 SYGVKD. V was trimmed by 0 bases and J by 0 bases, leaving 2 bases between them. The CDR3 coding sequence is TGTGCCATCAGTGAGTCAGACCAAGAGACCCAGTACTTC. Encoded protein: CAISESDQETQYF.

This chain joins TRBV15 and TRBJ2-7; D possibly corresponds to TRBD1 (6 bases). From germline, CDR1 is LNHNV and CDR2 YYDKDF (reference sequence). Trimming removed 0 bases from V and 5 bases from J, with 14 bases in between. There are 15 residues in the CDR3. The CDR3 protein is CATSREGRGIDEQYF. The CDR3, as DNA: TGTGCCACCAGCAGAGAAGGCAGGGGCATAGACGAGCAGTACTTC.

The V gene is TRBV7-6, the J gene TRBJ1-2; 7 bases map to TRBD1. This CDR3 is built from 17 residues. Looked up from germline, CDR1 is SGHVS and CDR2 is FNYEAQ. Unmatched junction bases numbered 13, after V lost 1 base and J lost 5 bases. The CDR3 here is CASSLVFGSGGRYGYTF. CDR3 nucleotides: TGTGCCAGCAGCTTAGTTTTCGGGTCAGGGGGACGGTATGGCTACACCTTC.

The chain is built from TRBV19 and TRBJ1-1, with D unresolved. The germline V gene encodes CDR1 LNHDA and CDR2 SQIVND (reference sequence). V lost 5 bases and J lost 0, with 4 bases in between. The CDR3 spans 12 residues. The CDR3 DNA sequence: TGTGCCAGTAGTTGGGTGAACACTGAAGCTTTCTTT. Translated: CASSWVNTEAFF.

This clonotype was observed a handful of times. V and J are TRBV9 and TRBJ2-3; 13 bases are shared with TRBD2. Germline loops: CDR1 SGDLS, CDR2 YYNGEE. Trimming took 4 bases from V and 9 from J; bases not matched to a gene: 5. There are 14 residues in the CDR3. The DNA of the CDR3 is TGTGCCAGCAGCCCCCGGACTAGCGGGGGCACGCAGTATTTT. Translating gives CASSPRTSGGTQYF.

The chain carries TRBV4-1 and TRBJ2-5; 7 bases line up with TRBD1. The CDR3 is 15 amino acids. Germline CDR1 reads MGHRA; CDR2 reads YSYEKL. V lost 2 bases and J lost 9; bases outside the gene matches: 12. DNA for the CDR3: TGCGCCAGCAGCCAAAAATTGACAGGGAATTTGGCCCAGTACTTC. It is translated as CASSQKLTGNLAQYF.

The sample holds many counts of this clonotype. Written as DNA, the CDR3 is TGTGCCAGCAGTTACCTAAGTAACTATGGCTACACCTTC. Amino acid sequence: CASSYLSNYGYTF. V usage is TRBV6-5 and J usage is TRBJ1-2; D uncertain. The V gene's germline CDR1 is MNHEY and CDR2 SVGAGI. This CDR3 comprises 13 residues. Trimming pared 2 bases from V and 1 base from J, leaving 5 bases between.

This clonotype appeared a few times. The chain recombines TRBV7-2 with TRBJ2-3; D is perhaps TRBD2 (5 bases). CDR3 length equals 13 residues. V was clipped by 5 bases and J by 2 bases, with 8 bases between them. Germline V gene lookup returns CDR1 SGHTA and CDR2 FQGNSA. This chain's CDR3 is CASSTDFTDTQYF. CDR3 coding DNA: TGTGCCAGCAGCACGGACTTCACAGATACGCAGTATTTT.

The rearrangement links TRBV5-1 to TRBJ2-1, with 9 bases matching TRBD2. J was trimmed by 8 bases and V by 2 bases; bases with no gene match: 8. Germline V gene lookup returns CDR1 SGHRS and CDR2 YFSETQ. This CDR3 contains 15 residues. CDR3 residues: CASSFGGGARHEQFF. The DNA for the CDR3 is TGCGCCAGCAGCTTCGGCGGGGGGGCCCGGCATGAGCAGTTCTTC. Drawing the rest from reference TRBV5-1 and TRBJ2-1, the complete variable domain is KAGVTQTPRYLIKTRGQQVTLSCSPISGHRSVSWYQQTPGQGLQFLFEYFSETQRNKGNFPGRFSGRQFSNSRSEMNVSTLELGDSALYLCASSFGGGARHEQFFGPGTRLTVL.

This clonotype was picked up a small number of times. J is TRBJ1-1 and V is TRBV6-5; a weak D match, TRBD1 (5 bases). The V gene's germline CDR1 is MNHEY and CDR2 SVGAGI. There are 14 residues in the CDR3. Trimming removed 2 bases at V and 3 bases at J, with 10 bases between. The CDR3 nucleotides are TGTGCCAGCAGTTACGTCAGGGACTACACTGAAGCTTTCTTT. This encodes CASSYVRDYTEAFF.

This clonotype was counted a few times. The chain has TRBV6-1 and TRBJ2-5; TRBD2 matches at 8 bases. The CDR3 is 15 amino acids. With 2 bases clipped from V and 9 bases from J, the junction kept 11 bases outside the gene matches. Looked up from germline, CDR1 is MNHNS and CDR2 is SASEGT. The CDR3 protein is CASSESRGGPSAQYF. CDR3 bases: TGTGCCAGCAGTGAATCCCGGGGGGGGCCCTCGGCCCAGTACTTC.

This clonotype was observed a handful of times. The genes are TRBV4-1 and TRBJ2-1; the D gene is possibly TRBD2 (8 bases). Germline CDR1 is MGHRA and CDR2 is YSYEKL. The CDR3 has 17 residues. V dropped 1 base and J dropped 6 bases, with 19 bases sitting between them. The CDR3 here is CASSQAVLAGQFNEQFF. CDR3 in DNA: TGCGCCAGCAGCCAAGCCGTGTTAGCGGGACAGTTCAATGAGCAGTTCTTC.

This clonotype came up many times. The chain has TRBV12-3 or TRBV12-4 and TRBJ2-2; the D gene could be TRBD1 or TRBD2 (5 bases each). V was pared by 5 bases and J by 4 bases, with 14 bases between. This CDR3 is built from 15 residues. The CDR3 protein is CASSGTGLGTGELFF. CDR3 nucleotides: TGTGCCAGCAGTGGCACGGGGCTAGGCACCGGGGAGCTGTTTTTT.

The chain joins TRBV20-1 to TRBJ2-7; the D gene is possibly TRBD1 (5 bases). The CDR3 loop spans 12 amino acids. Trimming shortened V by 5 bases and J by 0 bases, and 8 bases separated the two germline ends. Germline assignment: CDR1 DFQATT and CDR2 SNEGSKA (reference sequence). The CDR3 DNA sequence: TGCAGTGCTCCGGACAACTCCTACGAGCAGTACTTC. This sequence encodes CSAPDNSYEQYF.

The chain links TRBV5-1 to TRBJ1-1; D is unresolved. This CDR3 has 14 residues. Trimming pared 0 bases from V and 1 base from J, leaving 7 bases between. The germline gives CDR1 SGHRS, CDR2 YFSETQ. Here the CDR3 reads CASSLVDRNTEAFF. The CDR3 nucleotides are TGCGCCAGCAGCTTGGTAGACCGGAACACTGAAGCTTTCTTT.